This TCR beta chain was observed in a study of T-cell memory formation after mild COVID-19. Study-level information: Largely donor-specific TCR clusters were found. Study-level points and caveats: In pre-infection memory, a portion of responding clones appeared, which suggested that cross-reactive memory joined.

This CDR3 region has 14 residues. Germline V gene lookup returns CDR1 SGHDT and CDR2 YYEEEE. V gave up 3 bases and J gave up 1 base; unmatched junction bases: 3. MiXCR was run by TCRdb on the 5' RACE reads, yielding one entry per CDR3 protein. The repertoire has around 390,000 distinct CDR3 sequences, about 17% of them found once; the top ten carry about 22%. This clonotype was seen repeatedly, ten times or more. Its matching antigen is unknown. The V and J genes are TRBV5-6 and TRBJ2-7; 8 positions agree with TRBD1. Sample: PBMCs or a T cell subset sorted from them (not recorded which). This TCR came from a man younger than 30 who had mild COVID-19 (a few samples of this study predate the infection). Cell type and time point are not known. The CDR3 nucleotides read TGTGCCAGCAGCTCCCGGGACAGGTCCTACGAGCAGTACGTC. It specifies CASSSRDRSYEQYV.